This T cell receptor (beta chain) was identified during a study of shared clonotypes between healthy human individuals. Study-wide background: CD4 naive cells filled three plates per donor, CD4 memory three, CD8 naive two and CD8 memory one. Overall study results and limits: Sampling was confined to blood; repertoires within tissues likely differ.

The authors split each subset's genomic DNA evenly across several immunoSEQ plates. The table came from immunoSEQ multiplex PCR; TCRdb's copy has only in-frame clones and leaves some out. The sample has hundreds of thousands of clones, roughly 98% seen once. Notes on this clone: Its antigen is as yet unknown.

The naive CD8 population came from CD45RO-negative cells selected for CCR7, without terminally differentiated effector memory CD45RA+ cells. Donors, without exception, were Caucasian adults residing in Nashville, Tennessee. V was shortened by 2 bases and J by 5 bases, with 3 bases between the two germline ends. Germline V CDR1 and CDR2: DFQATT, SNEGSKA (reference sequence). The CDR3 runs to 11 residues. This receptor was taken from a young man in good health. The V call is TRBV20-1, the J call TRBJ2-2; D gene unclear. The sample consisted of naive CD8+ T cells sorted from blood. The CDR3 nucleotides are TGCAGTGCTAGATTTACCGGGGAGCTGTTTTTT. Its protein product is CSARFTGELFF.